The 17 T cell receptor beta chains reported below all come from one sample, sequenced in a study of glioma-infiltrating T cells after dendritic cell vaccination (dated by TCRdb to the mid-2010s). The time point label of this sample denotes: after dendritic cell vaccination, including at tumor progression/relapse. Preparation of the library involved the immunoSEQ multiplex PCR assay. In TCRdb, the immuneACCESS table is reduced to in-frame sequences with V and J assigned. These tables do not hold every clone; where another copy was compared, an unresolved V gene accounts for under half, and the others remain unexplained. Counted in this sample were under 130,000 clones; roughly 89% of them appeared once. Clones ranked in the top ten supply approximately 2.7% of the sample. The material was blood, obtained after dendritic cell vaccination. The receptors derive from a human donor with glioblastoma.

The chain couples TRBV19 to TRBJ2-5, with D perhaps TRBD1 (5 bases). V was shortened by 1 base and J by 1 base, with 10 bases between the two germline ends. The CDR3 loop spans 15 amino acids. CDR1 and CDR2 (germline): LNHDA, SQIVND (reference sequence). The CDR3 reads CASSIGTGAQETQYF. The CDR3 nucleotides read TGTGCCAGTAGTATAGGCACAGGAGCCCAAGAGACCCAGTACTTC.

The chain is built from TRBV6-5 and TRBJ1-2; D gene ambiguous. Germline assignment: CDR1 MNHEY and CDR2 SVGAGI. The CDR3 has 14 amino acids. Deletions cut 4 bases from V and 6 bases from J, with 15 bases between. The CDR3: CASSSALSPHGYTF. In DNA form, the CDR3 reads TGTGCCAGCAGTTCTGCCCTCAGTCCTCATGGCTACACCTTC.

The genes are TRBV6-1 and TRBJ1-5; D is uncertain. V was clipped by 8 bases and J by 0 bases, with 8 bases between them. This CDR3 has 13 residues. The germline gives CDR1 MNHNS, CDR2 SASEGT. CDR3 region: CASARYSNQPQHF. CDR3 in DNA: TGTGCCAGCGCCCGGTATAGCAATCAGCCCCAGCATTTT.

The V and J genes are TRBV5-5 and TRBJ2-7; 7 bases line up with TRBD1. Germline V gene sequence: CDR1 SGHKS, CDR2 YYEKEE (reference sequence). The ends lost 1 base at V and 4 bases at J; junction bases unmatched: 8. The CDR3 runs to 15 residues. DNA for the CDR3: TGTGCCAGCAGCTTGCGAGGGACAGATACTTACGAGCAGTACTTC. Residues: CASSLRGTDTYEQYF.

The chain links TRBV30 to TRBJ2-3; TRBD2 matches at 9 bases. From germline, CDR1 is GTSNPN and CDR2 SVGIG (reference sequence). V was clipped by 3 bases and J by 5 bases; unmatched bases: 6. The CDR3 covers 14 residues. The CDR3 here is CAWRSLAGLDTQYF. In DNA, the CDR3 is TGTGCCTGGAGATCTCTAGCGGGGCTAGATACGCAGTATTTT.

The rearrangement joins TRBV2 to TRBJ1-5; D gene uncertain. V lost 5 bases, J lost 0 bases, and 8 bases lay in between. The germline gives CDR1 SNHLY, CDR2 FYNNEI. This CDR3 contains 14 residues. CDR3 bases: TGTGCCAGCAGTAGAGGCCATAGCAATCAGCCCCAGCATTTT. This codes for CASSRGHSNQPQHF.

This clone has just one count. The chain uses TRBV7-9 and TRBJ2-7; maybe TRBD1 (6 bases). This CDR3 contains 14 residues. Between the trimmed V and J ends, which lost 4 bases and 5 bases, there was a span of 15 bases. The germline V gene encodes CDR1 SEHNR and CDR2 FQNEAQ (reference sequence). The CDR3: CASSSENRVHEQYF. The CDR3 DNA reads TGTGCCAGCAGCTCAGAAAACAGGGTCCACGAGCAGTACTTC.

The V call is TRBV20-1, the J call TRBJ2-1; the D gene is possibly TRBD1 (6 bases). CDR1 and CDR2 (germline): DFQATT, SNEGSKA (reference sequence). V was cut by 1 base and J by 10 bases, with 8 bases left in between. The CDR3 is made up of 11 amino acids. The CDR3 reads CSARGDTEQFF. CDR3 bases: TGCAGTGCTAGAGGGGACACCGAGCAGTTCTTC.

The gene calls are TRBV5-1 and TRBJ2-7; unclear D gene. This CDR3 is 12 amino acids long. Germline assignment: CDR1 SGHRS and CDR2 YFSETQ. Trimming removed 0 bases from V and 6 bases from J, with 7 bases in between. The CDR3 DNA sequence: TGCGCCAGCAGCTTGGGGTTCGGCGAGCAGTACTTC. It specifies CASSLGFGEQYF.

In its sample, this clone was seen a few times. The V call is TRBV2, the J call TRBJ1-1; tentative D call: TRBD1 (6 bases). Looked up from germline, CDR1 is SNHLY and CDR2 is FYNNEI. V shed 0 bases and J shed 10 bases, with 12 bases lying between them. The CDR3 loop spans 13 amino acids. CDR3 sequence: CASSEARQVPAFF. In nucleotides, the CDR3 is TGTGCCAGCAGTGAAGCACGACAGGTTCCAGCTTTCTTT. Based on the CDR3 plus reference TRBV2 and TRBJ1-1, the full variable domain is EPEVTQTPSHQVTQMGQEVILRCVPISNHLYFYWYRQILGQKVEFLVSFYNNEISEKSEIFDDQFSVERPDGSNFTLKIRSTKLEDSAMYFCASSEARQVPAFFGQGTRLTVV.

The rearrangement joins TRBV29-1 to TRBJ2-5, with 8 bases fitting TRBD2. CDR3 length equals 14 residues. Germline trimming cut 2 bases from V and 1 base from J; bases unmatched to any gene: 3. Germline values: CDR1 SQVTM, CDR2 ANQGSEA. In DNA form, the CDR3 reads TGCAGCGTTGAAACGGGGGGGTTCCAAGAGACCCAGTACTTC. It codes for CSVETGGFQETQYF.

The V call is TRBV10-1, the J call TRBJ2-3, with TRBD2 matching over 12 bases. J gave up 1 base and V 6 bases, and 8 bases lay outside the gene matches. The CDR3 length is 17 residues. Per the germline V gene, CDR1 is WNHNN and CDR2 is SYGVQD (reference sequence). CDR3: CASSRTSGVLGTDTQYF. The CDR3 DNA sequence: TGCGCCAGCAGCCGGACTAGCGGGGTCTTGGGCACAGATACGCAGTATTTT.

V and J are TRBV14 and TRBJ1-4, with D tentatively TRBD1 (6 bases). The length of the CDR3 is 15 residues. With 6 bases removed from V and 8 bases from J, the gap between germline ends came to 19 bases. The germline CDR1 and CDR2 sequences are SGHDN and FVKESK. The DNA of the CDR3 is TGTGCCAGCAGGTCCACAGGGAGTTTGCGAGAAAAACTGTTTTTT. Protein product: CASRSTGSLREKLFF.

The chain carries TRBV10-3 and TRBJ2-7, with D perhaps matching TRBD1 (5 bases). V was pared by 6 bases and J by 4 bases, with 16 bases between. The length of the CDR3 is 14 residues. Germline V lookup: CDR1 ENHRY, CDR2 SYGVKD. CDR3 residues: CAIRASGLSYEQYF. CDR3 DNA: TGTGCCATCAGGGCGTCAGGGCTCTCTTACGAGCAGTACTTC.

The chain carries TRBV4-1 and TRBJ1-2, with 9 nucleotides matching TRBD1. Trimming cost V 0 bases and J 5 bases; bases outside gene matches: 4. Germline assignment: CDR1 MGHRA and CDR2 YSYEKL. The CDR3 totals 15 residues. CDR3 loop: CASSQDWDRAYGYTF. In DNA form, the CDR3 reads TGCGCCAGCAGCCAAGATTGGGACAGGGCATATGGCTACACCTTC.

The CDR3 DNA reads TGTGCCAGCAGTGTGGAGGCAGGGGTGAACACTGAAGCTTTCTTT. Its protein is CASSVEAGVNTEAFF. V and J are TRBV2 and TRBJ1-1, with D perhaps TRBD1 (6 bases). V was pared by 4 bases and J by 0 bases, with 12 bases between. There are 15 residues in the CDR3. CDR1 is SNHLY, CDR2 FYNNEI, per germline.

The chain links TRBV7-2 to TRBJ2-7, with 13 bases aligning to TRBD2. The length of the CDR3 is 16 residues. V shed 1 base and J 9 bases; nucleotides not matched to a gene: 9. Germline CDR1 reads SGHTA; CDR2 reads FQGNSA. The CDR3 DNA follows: TGTGCCAGCAGCTTAGTCGCCGGGACTAGCGGGACACCGCAGTACTTC. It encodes CASSLVAGTSGTPQYF.